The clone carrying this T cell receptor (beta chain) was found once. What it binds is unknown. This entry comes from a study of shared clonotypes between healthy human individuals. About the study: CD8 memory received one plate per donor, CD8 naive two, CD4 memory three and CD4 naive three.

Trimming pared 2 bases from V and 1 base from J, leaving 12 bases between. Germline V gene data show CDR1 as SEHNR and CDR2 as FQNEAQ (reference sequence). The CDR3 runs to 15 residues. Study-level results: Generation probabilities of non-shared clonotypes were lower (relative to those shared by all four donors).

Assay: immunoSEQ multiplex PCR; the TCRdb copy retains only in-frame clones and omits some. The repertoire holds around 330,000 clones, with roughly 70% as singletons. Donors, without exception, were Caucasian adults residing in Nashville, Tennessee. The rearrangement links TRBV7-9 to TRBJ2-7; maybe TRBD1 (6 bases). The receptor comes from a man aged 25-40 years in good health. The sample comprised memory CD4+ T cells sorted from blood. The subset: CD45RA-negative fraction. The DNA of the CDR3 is TGTGCCAGCAGCTTACCGTTCAGGGGTTCCTACGAGCAGTACTTC. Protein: CASSLPFRGSYEQYF.